The entry below gives a single T cell receptor (beta chain) sequence along with its context. The antigen is undetermined. The sample is drawn from a study of T cell repertoires in cytomegalovirus infection. Germline values: CDR1 SGHTA, CDR2 FQGNSA. The CDR3 extends over 19 amino acids. J lost 0 bases, V lost 0 bases, and 10 bases had no gene match. TCRdb analysed the reads with MiXCR anew, one entry per CDR3 protein. The data show about half a million distinct CDR3 sequences, about 42% seen once. Sequenced here: cultured PBMCs, sampled from culture after CMV antigen stimulation. The rearrangement uses TRBV7-2 and TRBJ2-5, with 10 bases identical to TRBD2. The clonotype comes from a human donor in good health (CMV status not recorded). Some clones in this sample may be carry-over from other donors' samples. CDR3 nucleotides: TGTGCCAGCAGCTTAGCTATCCCTAGCGGGGGAGGGTACCAAGAGACCCAGTACTTC. Its translation: CASSLAIPSGGGYQETQYF.